Listed below are T cell receptor beta chains from one sample, sequenced in a study of T cell repertoires in cytomegalovirus infection. Antigens for these TCRs are unknown. TCRdb recomputed calls from the reads with MiXCR, one row per CDR3 protein. Of around 430,000 distinct CDR3 sequences in the sample, approximately 46% are singletons; the top ten hold 40% to 50%. The source was cultured PBMCs, collected from culture after CMV antigen stimulation. The source of these receptors is a human donor in good health (CMV status not recorded). Some clones in this sample may be carry-over from other donors' samples. Each CDR3 is given with its conserved first and last residue. The D gene is left open where the match is weak. Clone size appears in some rows only: once, few, many, or a class for an expanded clone.

V gene	clone size	J gene	D gene	CDR3 protein	CDR3 DNA
TRBV12-3/TRBV12-4	.	TRBJ2-7	TRBD2	CASSLAVAGGPRYEQYF	TGTGCCAGCAGTTTGGCGGTAGCGGGAGGGCCAAGGTACGAGCAGTACTTC
TRBV7-9	many	TRBJ1-3	.	CASSSGTSSSGNTIYF	TGTGCCAGCAGCTCAGGGACCTCGAGCTCTGGAAACACCATATATTTT
TRBV20-1	.	TRBJ2-5	TRBD1	CSSWGADRHRETQYF	TGCAGTTCCTGGGGCGCGGACAGGCATAGGGAGACCCAGTACTTC
TRBV6-2/TRBV6-3	.	TRBJ2-7	TRBD2	CASSYVSAGVDEQYF	TGTGCCAGCAGTTACGTCAGTGCGGGAGTCGACGAGCAGTACTTC
TRBV7-2	.	TRBJ2-7	.	CASSTGSQLYEQYF	TGTGCCAGCAGCACGGGGTCCCAATTGTACGAGCAGTACTTC
TRBV7-2	few	TRBJ1-5	TRBD1	CASTPQQGISNQPQHF	TGTGCCAGCACCCCGCAACAGGGGATTAGCAATCAGCCCCAGCATTTT
TRBV7-2	many	TRBJ2-1	TRBD2	CASSPGLAGGPSSYNEQFF	TGTGCCAGCAGCCCCGGACTAGCGGGGGGACCGAGCTCCTACAATGAGCAGTTCTTC
TRBV12-3/TRBV12-4	few	TRBJ1-4	.	CASSQGGLANEKLFF	TGTGCCAGCAGCCAGGGAGGGTTGGCTAATGAAAAACTGTTTTTT
TRBV7-8	.	TRBJ2-7	TRBD1	CASSRGRGLNEQYF	TGTGCCAGCAGCAGGGGCAGGGGGCTAAACGAGCAGTACTTC
TRBV19	many	TRBJ1-1	TRBD1	CASSIRGTEAFF	TGTGCCAGCAGTATCAGGGGGACTGAAGCTTTCTTT
TRBV6-1	few	TRBJ2-3	TRBD2	CASRARASGGATDTQYF	TGTGCCAGCAGAGCGCGAGCTAGCGGGGGGGCCACAGATACGCAGTATTTT
TRBV5-6	few	TRBJ2-3	TRBD1	CASSLGWDRSTDTQYF	TGTGCCAGCAGCTTGGGCTGGGACAGAAGCACAGATACGCAGTATTTT
TRBV18	.	TRBJ2-1	.	CASSPLGTPSYNEQFF	TGTGCCAGCTCACCCCTCGGGACACCTTCTTACAATGAGCAGTTCTTC
TRBV2	.	TRBJ2-3	.	CASRGETGWGTDTQYF	TGTGCCAGCAGGGGCGAGACAGGCTGGGGCACAGATACGCAGTATTTT
TRBV19	.	TRBJ1-2	TRBD1	CASSIATGADLHYGYTF	TGTGCCAGTAGTATAGCTACAGGGGCCGATTTGCACTATGGCTACACCTTC
TRBV19	.	TRBJ2-2	TRBD1	CARQTGGANTGELFF	TGTGCCAGGCAGACAGGGGGGGCGAACACCGGGGAGCTGTTTTTT
TRBV7-2	.	TRBJ2-3	.	CASSLGNNFGPDTQYF	TGTGCCAGCAGCTTAGGGAACAATTTCGGACCAGATACGCAGTATTTT
TRBV12-3/TRBV12-4	.	TRBJ2-2	TRBD2	CASRTGTSEPTGELFF	TGTGCCAGCAGAACTGGGACTAGCGAACCTACCGGGGAGCTGTTTTTT
TRBV4-3	.	TRBJ2-4	.	CASSQDRGLGKNIQYF	TGCGCCAGCAGCCAAGATAGGGGATTGGGCAAAAACATTCAGTACTTC
TRBV3-1	.	TRBJ2-1	TRBD2	CASSSKGGVQFF	TGTGCCAGCAGCTCAAAGGGAGGGGTTCAGTTCTTC
TRBV9	few	TRBJ2-2	.	CASSVKTGGLADTGELFF	TGTGCCAGCAGCGTGAAAACAGGGGGGCTAGCGGATACCGGGGAGCTGTTTTTT
TRBV19	.	TRBJ1-6	.	CASTANRYNSPLHF	TGTGCCAGTACAGCCAACCGATATAATTCACCCCTCCACTTT
TRBV7-2	many	TRBJ1-5	TRBD1	CASSLGTGHQPQHF	TGTGCCAGCAGCTTAGGGACAGGCCATCAGCCCCAGCATTTT
TRBV30	.	TRBJ2-3	.	CAWSIGSFVDTQYF	TGTGCCTGGAGTATTGGTAGTTTCGTTGATACGCAGTATTTT
TRBV20-1	.	TRBJ2-3	TRBD2	CSAREGRASTDTQYF	TGCAGTGCTAGGGAGGGGAGGGCTAGCACAGATACGCAGTATTTT
TRBV7-2	many	TRBJ1-1	.	CASSLGGQNTEAFF	TGTGCCAGCAGCTTAGGGGGACAGAACACTGAAGCTTTCTTT
TRBV12-3/TRBV12-4	few	TRBJ2-5	TRBD1	CASSNRGRETQYF	TGTGCCAGCAGTAACAGGGGGCGAGAGACCCAGTACTTC
TRBV27	.	TRBJ2-3	.	CASGFGTDTQYF	TGTGCCAGCGGGTTTGGCACAGATACGCAGTATTTT
TRBV7-2	.	TRBJ2-1	TRBD2	CASSFPGGVFGREGRSYNEQFF	TGTGCCAGCAGCTTCCCCGGCGGGGTTTTCGGGCGGGAGGGCCGCTCCTACAATGAGCAGTTCTTC
TRBV10-3	.	TRBJ1-1	.	CAISESPSNTEAFF	TGTGCCATCAGTGAGTCGCCTTCCAACACTGAAGCTTTCTTT
TRBV5-1	.	TRBJ1-1	.	CASSFWQAGTEAFF	TGCGCCAGCAGCTTTTGGCAGGCGGGCACTGAAGCTTTCTTT
TRBV19	.	TRBJ2-1	TRBD2	CASSTAGQGYNEQFF	TGTGCCAGTAGTACAGCGGGGCAGGGATACAATGAGCAGTTCTTC
TRBV2	.	TRBJ2-7	.	CASWADSYEQYF	TGTGCCAGCTGGGCAGACTCCTACGAGCAGTACTTC
TRBV7-2	.	TRBJ2-2	.	CASSWLGTGELFF	TGTGCCAGCAGCTGGCTTGGCACCGGGGAGCTGTTTTTT
TRBV2	.	TRBJ1-3	.	CASSPWGTNTIYF	TGTGCCAGCAGCCCTTGGGGGACAAACACCATATATTTT
TRBV12-3/TRBV12-4	.	TRBJ1-4	.	CASSFRREKLFF	TGTGCCAGCAGTTTCCGCCGGGAAAAACTGTTTTTT
TRBV11-2	.	TRBJ2-7	.	CASSLRSRGTLSYEQYF	TGTGCCAGCAGCTTAAGATCACGGGGCACCCTCTCCTACGAGCAGTACTTC
TRBV11-2	few	TRBJ2-1	.	CASSLDRGRWHNEQFF	TGTGCCAGCAGCTTAGATCGGGGGAGATGGCACAATGAGCAGTTCTTC
TRBV2	.	TRBJ2-1	.	CASSIRESSYNEQFF	TGTGCCAGCAGTATACGGGAAAGCTCCTACAATGAGCAGTTCTTC
TRBV12-5	few	TRBJ1-3	.	CASLNSSGNTIYF	TGTGCTAGTTTAAATAGCTCTGGAAACACCATATATTTT
TRBV12-3/TRBV12-4	few	TRBJ1-4	.	CASNGRTYEKLFF	TGTGCCAGCAATGGCAGGACCTATGAAAAACTGTTTTTT
TRBV7-2	many	TRBJ2-3	TRBD2	CASSSRLAGPADTQYF	TGTGCCAGCAGCTCTCGACTAGCGGGCCCCGCAGATACGCAGTATTTT
TRBV5-6	.	TRBJ2-3	TRBD1	CASNDRALGTDTQYF	TGTGCCAGCAACGACAGGGCGTTGGGCACAGATACGCAGTATTTT
TRBV6-2/TRBV6-3	few	TRBJ2-1	TRBD2	CASSQRTSGRDEQFF	TGTGCCAGCAGTCAACGGACTAGCGGGAGAGATGAGCAGTTCTTC
TRBV2	few	TRBJ2-5	.	CASSYSAETQYF	TGTGCCAGCAGCTATAGCGCGGAGACCCAGTACTTC
TRBV7-6	.	TRBJ1-5	TRBD1	CASSPDRYQPQHF	TGTGCCAGCAGTCCGGACAGGTATCAGCCCCAGCATTTT